The rows below give T cell receptor beta chains drawn from one sample of a study of blood T cell repertoires in COVID-19. TCRdb keeps only in-frame clones here, not all; method: immunoSEQ multiplex PCR. Among some 180,000 clones listed, about 89% were seen once. Sequencing was done on a sample of peripheral blood. The origin of the receptors is a middle-aged man with acute or convalescent COVID-19. Each CDR3 is given with its conserved first and last residue. A D gene is named only where the DNA matches it firmly. Clone size, where shown, is once, few, many, or a class for clones that have expanded.

NA TRBJ2-7 TRBV6-5 TRBD1 TGTGCCAGCAGTCAACAGGGGAATATGGGCGAGCAGTACTTC CASSQQGNMGEQYF
NA TRBJ1-5 TRBV18 TRBD1 TGTGCCAGCTCACAACCCGGGACAGGGCCCAATCAGCCCCAGCATTTT CASSQPGTGPNQPQHF
NA TRBJ2-5 TRBV9 NA TGTGCCAGCAGCGGGTCAGGGATGGTGGAGACCCAGTACTTC CASSGSGMVETQYF
NA TRBJ2-1 TRBV19 NA TGTGCCAGTAGTATAGGTCTTGGCGGGGCAGGGTGGGATGAGCAGTTCTTC CASSIGLGGAGWDEQFF
NA TRBJ2-5 TRBV27 NA TGTGCCAGCAGTTTATTAGGGGGGGGCACGGGAGAGACCCAGTACTTC CASSLLGGGTGETQYF
NA TRBJ1-2 TRBV5-1 NA TGCGCCAGCAGCTCCCGGACAACGGATGGCTACACCTTC CASSSRTTDGYTF
NA TRBJ1-1 TRBV11-3 NA TGTGCCAGCAGCTTAGATGGGAGGAACACTGAAGCTTTCTTT CASSLDGRNTEAFF
NA TRBJ1-2 TRBV4-1 TRBD1 TGCGCCAGCAGCCTCCCGGACAGGGATTATAGCTACACCTTC CASSLPDRDYSYTF
NA TRBJ1-2 TRBV6-5 NA TGTGCCAGCGGGGGCCGGCCACCCTCCGGGCGTGGCTACACCTTC CASGGRPPSGRGYTF
NA TRBJ1-1 TRBV9 NA TGTGCCAGCAGCACTAGGACAGCCATGAACACTGAAGCTTTCTTT CASSTRTAMNTEAFF
NA TRBJ2-3 TRBV27 NA TGTGCCAGCAGTTCCGGGGATACGCAGTATTTT CASSSGDTQYF
NA TRBJ2-7 TRBV7-2 NA TGTGCCAGCAGCTTAGTAGGGGGGGCCGCCTCCTACGAGCAGTACTTC CASSLVGGAASYEQYF
NA TRBJ1-3 TRBV4-3 NA TGCGCCAGCAGCCAAAGCATCGGAAACACCATATATTTT CASSQSIGNTIYF
NA TRBJ1-5 TRBV10-2 TRBD1 TGCGCCAGCAGTGAAACAGGGGGGGATCAGCCCCAGCATTTT CASSETGGDQPQHF
once TRBJ2-1 TRBV4-3 NA TGCGCCAGCAGCCGCGGGGGCGACAATGAGCAGTTCTTC CASSRGGDNEQFF
NA TRBJ1-2 TRBV6-1 NA TGTGCCAGCAGTGAAAACAGGGTGGGGGATGGCTACACCTTC CASSENRVGDGYTF
NA TRBJ2-6 TRBV19 TRBD2 TGTGCCAGTAGTCCCCGGGGGGGGACCGGGGCCAACGTCCTGACTTTC CASSPRGGTGANVLTF
once TRBJ1-1 TRBV20-1 NA TGCAGTGCCCCAAGTCGGACTGAAGCTTTCTTT CSAPSRTEAFF
few TRBJ2-7 TRBV20-1 NA TGCAGTGCTAGAGGAGGCTACGAGCAGTACTTC CSARGGYEQYF
NA TRBJ2-7 TRBV6-5 NA TGTGCCAGCAGGGGGGGACCAACTTCCTACGAGCAGTACTTC CASRGGPTSYEQYF
NA TRBJ1-2 TRBV5-8 TRBD1 TGTGCCAGCAGCCGCACCTTGGACAGGATTCGCTATGGCTACACCTTC CASSRTLDRIRYGYTF
NA TRBJ1-5 TRBV6-1 TRBD1 TGTGCCAGCAGTGAAATTGACAGGGTTTATGATCAGCCCCAGCATTTT CASSEIDRVYDQPQHF
NA TRBJ2-1 TRBV19 TRBD1 TGTGCCAGTAGTATCGACAGGGGACCTCCCTACAATGAGCAGTTCTTC CASSIDRGPPYNEQFF
NA TRBJ2-7 TRBV28 NA TGTGCCAGCAGTCGCCTAGTTAGGGGAAAAGAGCAGTACTTC CASSRLVRGKEQYF
NA TRBJ2-4 TRBV15 NA TGTGCCACCAGCAGAGCGGGGGAAAACATTCAGTACTTC CATSRAGENIQYF
NA TRBJ2-2 TRBV10-1 NA TGCGCCAGCTCCGGAAGGCAGGCGGAGGACACCGGGGAGCTGTTTTTT CASSGRQAEDTGELFF
once TRBJ1-2 TRBV13 NA TGTGCCAGCAGCTTGGGGGGGCTCTTCTATGGCTACACCTTC CASSLGGLFYGYTF
few TRBJ1-2 TRBV19 TRBD1 TGTGCCAGTAGTCCACGGGACAGGCAAGATGGCTACACCTTC CASSPRDRQDGYTF
NA TRBJ2-1 TRBV14 TRBD2 TGTGCCAGCAGCCAAGGTTTTCGACGAACTAGCGGTTTAGGGAATGAGCAGTTCTTC CASSQGFRRTSGLGNEQFF
NA TRBJ2-3 TRBV2 TRBD2 TGTGCCAGCGGCGGGGGGGCCGGCACAGATACGCAGTATTTT CASGGGAGTDTQYF
NA TRBJ2-3 TRBV18 NA TGTGCCAGCTCTCTCCGCCGGGACACCAGGGCCACAGATACGCAGTATTTT CASSLRRDTRATDTQYF
NA TRBJ1-2 TRBV4-1 TRBD1 TGCGCCAGCAGCCATACAGGGACAGGGATTTCCTCTGGCTACACCTTC CASSHTGTGISSGYTF
once TRBJ2-1 TRBV7-2 NA TGTGCCAGCAGCTTAGTCAGGGGCCCTTTGGGGAATGAGCAGTTCTTC CASSLVRGPLGNEQFF
NA TRBJ1-1 TRBV11-2 NA TGTGCCAGCAGCCACCGATCCCACGGCAGGGAGAACACTGAAGCTTTCTTT CASSHRSHGRENTEAFF
NA TRBJ1-1 TRBV11-2 NA TGTGCCAGCAGCTCGGACAGCATTTCGATTCCTTTTATGAACACTGAAGCTTTCTTT CASSSDSISIPFMNTEAFF
NA TRBJ2-2 TRBV27 TRBD1 TGTGCCAGCAGTTTTGTCTGGACAGGACAGAAGACCGGGGAGCTGTTTTTT CASSFVWTGQKTGELFF
NA TRBJ1-2 TRBV7-2 NA TGTGCCAGCAGCTTAGGCCCAGGGAACTATGGCTACACCTTC CASSLGPGNYGYTF
NA TRBJ2-5 TRBV5-1 NA TGCGCCAGCAGGAACAGGGTGAGGGAGACCCAGTACTTC CASRNRVRETQYF
NA TRBJ2-7 TRBV11-2 TRBD2 TGTGCCAGCAGCTTAATGCCTAGCGGGGGTCCTAGCTCCTACGAGCAGTACTTC CASSLMPSGGPSSYEQYF